The entry below gives a single T cell receptor beta chain sequence along with its context. The V and J ends lost 6 bases and 4 bases respectively, with 12 bases between them. The CDR3 contains 13 residues. Per germline, CDR1 KGHSH and CDR2 LQKENI. The sample originates from a study of CD8+CD57+ T cells in acquired aplastic anemia. Genomic DNA was employed as the template in profiling TCR beta VDJ and CDR3. TCRdb fed the reads into MiXCR, producing one record per CDR3 protein. The sample lists about 220,000 distinct CDR3 sequences; 34% were seen once. The sample comprised sorted CD4+, CD8+, or CD8+CD57+ T cells (not recorded which) from PBMCs. The source is a human donor in good health, serving as a control. V gene TRBV18 combines with J gene TRBJ2-5; possibly TRBD2 for D (6 bases). CDR3 region: CASSSTGGETQYF. For the CDR3, the DNA is TGTGCCAGCTCTTCCACCGGGGGAGAGACCCAGTACTTC.